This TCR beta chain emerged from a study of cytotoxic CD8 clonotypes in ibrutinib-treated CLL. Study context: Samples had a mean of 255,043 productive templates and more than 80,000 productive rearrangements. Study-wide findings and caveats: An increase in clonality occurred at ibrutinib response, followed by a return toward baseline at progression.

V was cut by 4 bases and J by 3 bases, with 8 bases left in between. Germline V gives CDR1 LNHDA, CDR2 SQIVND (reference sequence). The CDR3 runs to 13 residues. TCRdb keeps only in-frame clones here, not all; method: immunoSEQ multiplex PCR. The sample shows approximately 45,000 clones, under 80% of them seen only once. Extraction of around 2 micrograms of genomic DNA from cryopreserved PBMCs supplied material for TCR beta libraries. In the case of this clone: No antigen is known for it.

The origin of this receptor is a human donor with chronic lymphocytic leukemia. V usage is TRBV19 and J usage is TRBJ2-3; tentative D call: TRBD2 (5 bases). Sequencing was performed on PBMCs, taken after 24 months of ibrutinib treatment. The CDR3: CASSSGWTDTQYF. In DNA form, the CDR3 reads TGTGCCAGTAGTAGCGGGTGGACAGATACGCAGTATTTT.